This TCR beta chain was recovered during a study of Ad26.COV2.S vaccination and SARS-CoV-2 variants. Study-level findings and limits: Vaccine and placebo recipients had similar non-spike TCR breadth.

The CDR3 length is 14 residues. In germline, CDR1 is MDHEN, CDR2 SYDVKM. Trimming stripped 3 bases from V and 1 base from J, with 9 bases between. Note on this clone: As yet, its antigen is unknown.

Method: immunoSEQ multiplex PCR; TCRdb's copy keeps in-frame clones and lacks some. In the table there are 150,000 to 200,000 clones, roughly 89% of which are singletons. Material: peripheral blood, obtained after recovery from COVID-19. This receptor was taken from a human donor who had recovered from COVID-19. This chain joins TRBV28 and TRBJ1-1, with D possibly matching TRBD1 (5 bases). CDR3 sequence: CASSFQGGNTEAFF. DNA of the CDR3: TGTGCCAGCAGTTTCCAGGGAGGGAACACTGAAGCTTTCTTT.